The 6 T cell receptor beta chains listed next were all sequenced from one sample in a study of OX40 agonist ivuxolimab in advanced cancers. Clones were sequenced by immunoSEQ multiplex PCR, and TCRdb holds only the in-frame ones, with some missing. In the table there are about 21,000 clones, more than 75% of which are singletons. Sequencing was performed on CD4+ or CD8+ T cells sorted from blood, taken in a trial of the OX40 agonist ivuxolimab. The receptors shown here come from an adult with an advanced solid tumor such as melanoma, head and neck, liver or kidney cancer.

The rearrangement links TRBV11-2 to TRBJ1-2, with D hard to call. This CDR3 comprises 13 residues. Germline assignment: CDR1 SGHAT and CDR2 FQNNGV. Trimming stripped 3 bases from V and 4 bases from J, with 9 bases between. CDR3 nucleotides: TGTGCCAGCAGCTTCGGCTCGGGCTATGGCTACACCTTC. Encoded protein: CASSFGSGYGYTF.

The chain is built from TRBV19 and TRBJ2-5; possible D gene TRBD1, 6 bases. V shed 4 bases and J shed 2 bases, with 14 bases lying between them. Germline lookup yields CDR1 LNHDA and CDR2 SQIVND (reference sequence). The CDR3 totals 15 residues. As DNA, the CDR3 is TGTGCCAGTAGTAGGACCGGGACAAGGCAAGAGACCCAGTACTTC. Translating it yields CASSRTGTRQETQYF.

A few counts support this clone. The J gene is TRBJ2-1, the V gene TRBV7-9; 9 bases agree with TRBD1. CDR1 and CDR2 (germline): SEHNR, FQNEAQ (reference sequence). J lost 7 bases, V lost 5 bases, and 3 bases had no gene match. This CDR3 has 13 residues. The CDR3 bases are TGTGCCAGCAGCGGACAGGGGAGTAATGAGCAGTTCTTC. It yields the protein CASSGQGSNEQFF. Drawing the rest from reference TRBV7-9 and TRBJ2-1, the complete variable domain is DTGVSQNPRHKITKRGQNVTFRCDPISEHNRLYWYRQTLGQGPEFLTYFQNEAQLEKSRLLSDRFSAERPKGSFSTLEIQRTEQGDSAMYLCASSGQGSNEQFFGPGTRLTVL.

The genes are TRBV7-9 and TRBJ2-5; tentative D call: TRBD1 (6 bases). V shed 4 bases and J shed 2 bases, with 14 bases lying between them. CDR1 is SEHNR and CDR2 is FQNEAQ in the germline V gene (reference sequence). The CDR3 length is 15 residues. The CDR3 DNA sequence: TGTGCCAGCAGCTCTCCCCTCACAGGGCAAGAGACCCAGTACTTC. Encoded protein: CASSSPLTGQETQYF.

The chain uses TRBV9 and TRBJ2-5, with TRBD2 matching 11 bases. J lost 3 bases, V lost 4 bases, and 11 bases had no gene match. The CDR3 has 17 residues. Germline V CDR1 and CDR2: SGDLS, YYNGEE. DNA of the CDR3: TGTGCCAGCAGCCCCTTCAATAGCGGGGGGGCCGAAGAGACCCAGTACTTC. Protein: CASSPFNSGGAEETQYF.

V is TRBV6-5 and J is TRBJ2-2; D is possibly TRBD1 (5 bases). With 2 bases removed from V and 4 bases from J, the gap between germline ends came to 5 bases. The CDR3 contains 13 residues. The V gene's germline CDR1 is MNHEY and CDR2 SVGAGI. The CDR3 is CASSYRGTGELFF. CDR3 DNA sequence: TGTGCCAGCAGTTACAGGGGCACCGGGGAGCTGTTTTTT.